The 8 T cell receptor beta chains listed next were all sequenced from one sample in a study of cytomegalovirus exposure and HLA in healthy donors. Sequencing was performed with immunoSEQ multiplex PCR; in TCRdb, only in-frame clones are kept and a portion is missing. This sample has about 190,000 clones, with 86% found just once. The specimen sequenced was PBMCs. The receptors shown here come from a woman between 18 and 29 years old in good health and CMV-seronegative.

The CDR3 nucleotides read TGTGCCAGCAGCCCCGGGACAGGGAGCTACGAGCAGTACTTC. Its translation is CASSPGTGSYEQYF. The chain employs TRBV7-9 and TRBJ2-7; 9 nucleotides align to TRBD1. This CDR3 has 14 amino acids. Germline CDR1 is SEHNR and CDR2 is FQNEAQ (reference sequence). V was clipped by 5 bases and J by 3 bases; unmatched bases: 5.

This clone has a single count. The CDR3 DNA reads TGTGCCAGTTCCCCTAGTCAGAGCTATGGCTACACCTTC. It codes for CASSPSQSYGYTF. The chain has TRBV19 and TRBJ1-2; no definite D call. Germline CDR1 is LNHDA and CDR2 is SQIVND (reference sequence). CDR3 size: 13 residues. Trimming removed 8 bases from V and 4 bases from J, with 14 bases in between.

The CDR3 protein is CASSPKPGQVRDTEAFF. The CDR3 nucleotides read TGTGCCAGCTCTCCAAAACCAGGGCAGGTAAGGGACACTGAAGCTTTCTTT. The chain employs TRBV18 and TRBJ1-1; D perhaps matches TRBD1 (5 bases). Germline values: CDR1 KGHSH, CDR2 LQKENI. The germline V and J ends were trimmed by 6 bases and 3 bases, with 23 bases remaining between them. This CDR3 has 17 residues.

The J gene is TRBJ2-3, the V gene TRBV7-9; the match to TRBD2 covers 8 bases. With V trimmed by 5 bases and J by 4 bases, 8 bases remained unmatched. The germline CDR1 and CDR2 sequences are SEHNR and FQNEAQ (reference sequence). CDR3 length: 15 amino acids. This chain's CDR3 is CASSPPAGAADTQYF. In nucleotides, the CDR3 is TGTGCCAGCAGCCCGCCAGCGGGAGCGGCAGATACGCAGTATTTT.

V is TRBV7-2 and J is TRBJ2-1; 9 nucleotides agree with TRBD2. This CDR3 has 15 amino acids. With V trimmed by 7 bases and J by 7 bases, 11 bases remained unmatched. Germline CDR1 reads SGHTA; CDR2 reads FQGNSA. The CDR3 spells CASTKGGGAKNEQFF. The CDR3 coding sequence is TGTGCCAGCACCAAAGGCGGGGGGGCCAAGAATGAGCAGTTCTTC.

V is TRBV5-6 and J is TRBJ2-2; 7 bases are a match to TRBD1. Trimming cost V 2 bases and J 1 base; bases outside gene matches: 8. The CDR3 length is 17 residues. Germline V gives CDR1 SGHDT, CDR2 YYEEEE. CDR3 sequence reads: CASSLKGQPLNTGELFF. As DNA, the CDR3 is TGTGCCAGCAGCTTAAAGGGACAGCCGTTGAACACCGGGGAGCTGTTTTTT.

V usage is TRBV6-1 and J usage is TRBJ2-7, with D possibly TRBD2 on 6 matching bases. Germline loops: CDR1 MNHNS, CDR2 SASEGT. V was trimmed by 4 bases and J by 3 bases, leaving 7 bases between them. The CDR3 runs 12 residues. The CDR3 DNA is TGTGCCAGCAGTGTGGGAGGCTACGAGCAGTACTTC. Amino acid sequence: CASSVGGYEQYF.

This chain joins TRBV29-1 and TRBJ1-5; 9 bases match TRBD1. The trim removed 8 bases at V and 1 base at J, leaving 3 bases unmatched. The CDR3 loop spans 13 amino acids. Germline CDR1 reads SQVTM; CDR2 reads ANQGSEA. The CDR3 DNA reads TGCAGCACGGGACAGGGAAGCAATCAGCCCCAGCATTTT. The encoded protein is CSTGQGSNQPQHF.